This T cell receptor (beta chain) was observed in a study of blood T cell repertoires in COVID-19. Profiled with immunoSEQ multiplex PCR; TCRdb holds only in-frame clones, not every one. This sample has roughly 54,000 clones, with roughly 90% found just once. Germline-derived CDR1 and CDR2 are LNHDA and SQIVND (reference sequence). The V segment lost 4 bases and the J segment 6 bases; nucleotides outside the gene matches: 6. This CDR3 spans 15 amino acids. The chain joins TRBV19 to TRBJ2-2, with 9 positions matching TRBD1. Material for sequencing was peripheral blood. The origin of this receptor is a man in his fifties with acute or convalescent COVID-19. The CDR3: CASSSGQGIAGELFF. Here the CDR3 DNA reads TGTGCCAGTAGTAGCGGACAGGGGATAGCCGGGGAGCTGTTTTTT.